Listed below are T cell receptor beta chains from one sample, sequenced in a study of T cell repertoires in cytomegalovirus infection. One entry per CDR3 protein results from TCRdb running MiXCR on the reads. The data contain around 740,000 distinct CDR3 sequences, 35% to 45% of them singletons. Sequenced input: PBMCs. The receptor set was obtained from a human donor in good health (CMV status not recorded). Some clones in this sample may be carry-over from other donors' samples. CDR3s include the opening cysteine and the closing phenylalanine or tryptophan. The D gene is left open where the match is weak. Not all rows give a size; the values are once, few, many and, for expanded clones, a class.

TRBV5-4	TRBJ2-7	.	few	TGTGCCAGCAGCTTGGCCCCCCTCGGTTCCTACGAGCAGTACTTC	CASSLAPLGSYEQYF
TRBV19	TRBJ1-2	TRBD1	.	TGTGCCACGTTCCATGCAGGGGGCTATGGCTACACCTTC	CATFHAGGYGYTF
TRBV12-3/TRBV12-4	TRBJ2-1	TRBD2	.	TGTGCCAGCAGCTCCGGACTAGCGGGGTTGGGGAATGAGCAGTTCTTC	CASSSGLAGLGNEQFF
TRBV5-1	TRBJ2-1	TRBD2	.	TGCGCCAGCAGCGCGACTAGCGTGAGATACAATGAGCAGTTCTTC	CASSATSVRYNEQFF
TRBV11-2	TRBJ2-2	.	many	TGTGCCAGCAGCTTAGGTTCACGGGGTGGAGATTTCTCCGGGGAGCTGTTTTTT	CASSLGSRGGDFSGELFF
TRBV7-2	TRBJ1-3	.	.	TGTGCCAGCAGCTTAGCCCCTGGCGGGGCGGGAAACACCATATATTTT	CASSLAPGGAGNTIYF
TRBV28	TRBJ1-1	.	.	TGTGCCAGCAGTTTTATAGACCGGCTGGTCACTGAAGCTTTCTTT	CASSFIDRLVTEAFF
TRBV7-6	TRBJ2-7	TRBD1	few	TGTGCCAGCAGCTTAGCCCGACAGGGAACCTACGAGCAGTACTTC	CASSLARQGTYEQYF
TRBV7-2	TRBJ2-3	.	many	TGTGCCAGCCACGCGGGATGGTTGGGGGATACGCAGTATTTT	CASHAGWLGDTQYF
TRBV7-9	TRBJ2-5	.	.	TGTGCCAGCAGCATCTGGACTGCGGAAGAGACCCAGTACTTC	CASSIWTAEETQYF
TRBV7-2	TRBJ1-5	.	many	TGTGCCAGCAGCTTAGAGCTGAGGGATTTGGGCAATCAGCCCCAGCATTTT	CASSLELRDLGNQPQHF
TRBV5-1	TRBJ2-7	.	.	TGCGCCAGCAGCCCAGGGGTGATTAGCGGTACCTACGAGCAGTACTTC	CASSPGVISGTYEQYF
TRBV10-3	TRBJ1-1	TRBD1	once	TGTGCCACGGGCCGTGAGGGGGCCCGGCCTGAAGCTTTCTTT	CATGREGARPEAFF
TRBV20-1	TRBJ2-7	TRBD2	.	TGCAGTGCTAGTGGGCTAGCGGGGGAAATTTACGAGCAGTACTTC	CSASGLAGEIYEQYF
TRBV12-3/TRBV12-4	TRBJ2-3	.	.	TGTGCCAGCAGTTTATGGGAGGCAGATACGCAGTATTTT	CASSLWEADTQYF
TRBV2	TRBJ2-2	.	.	TGTGCCAGCAAAATGGGAACCCCGACCGGGGAGCTGTTTTTT	CASKMGTPTGELFF
TRBV18	TRBJ2-1	.	.	TGTGCCAGCTCACCCAGTCTCACCTACAATGAGCAGTTCTTC	CASSPSLTYNEQFF
TRBV27	TRBJ2-1	TRBD1	few	TGTGCCAGCAGCGGAGTGGGACAGGGCCAATCCTACAATGAGCAGTTCTTC	CASSGVGQGQSYNEQFF